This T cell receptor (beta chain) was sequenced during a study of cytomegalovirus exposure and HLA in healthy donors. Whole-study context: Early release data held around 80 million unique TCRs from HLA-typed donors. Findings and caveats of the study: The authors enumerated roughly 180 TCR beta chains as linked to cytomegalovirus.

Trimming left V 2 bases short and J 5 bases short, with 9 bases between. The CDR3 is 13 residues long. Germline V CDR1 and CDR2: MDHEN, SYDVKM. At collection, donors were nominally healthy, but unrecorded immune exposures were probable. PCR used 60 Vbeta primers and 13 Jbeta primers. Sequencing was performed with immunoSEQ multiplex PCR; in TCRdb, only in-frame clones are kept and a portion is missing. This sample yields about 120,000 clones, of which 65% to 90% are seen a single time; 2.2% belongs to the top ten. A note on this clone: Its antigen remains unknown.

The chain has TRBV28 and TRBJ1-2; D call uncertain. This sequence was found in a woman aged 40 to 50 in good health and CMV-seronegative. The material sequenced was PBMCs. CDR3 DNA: TGTGCCAGCAGTTTACGGGATTTATATGGCTACACCTTC. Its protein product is CASSLRDLYGYTF.